This T cell receptor (beta chain) was obtained from a study of cytomegalovirus exposure and HLA in healthy donors. Study summary: In an earlier analysis, 90 million to 130 million unique TCR beta sequences were found from some 200 million T cells. Overall study findings and caveats: Later on, an analysis found that several of the most significant clusters appeared to be linked to common viral pathogens, which included parvovirus B19. A later analysis found that most CMV-associated TCR beta chains appeared HLA-restricted.

Concerning this clone itself: The target antigen is unknown.

PCR used 60 Vbeta primers and 13 Jbeta primers. Sequenced by immunoSEQ multiplex PCR; TCRdb stores in-frame clones only, minus some. The sample yields around 76,000 clones, approximately 67% seen once. Trimming removed 5 bases from V and 0 bases from J; junction bases left unmatched: 4. CDR3 size: 15 residues. The germline gives CDR1 SGHTA, CDR2 FQGNSA. The clonotype comes from a man aged 35-49 years in good health and CMV-seropositive. This chain uses TRBV7-2 with TRBJ1-2; TRBD1 matches 9 bases. Sequenced: PBMCs. CDR3 region: CASSPGQGTNYGYTF. As DNA, the CDR3 is TGTGCCAGCAGCCCGGGACAGGGTACTAACTATGGCTACACCTTC.